A selection of T cell receptor beta chains follows, all from one sample in a study of T cells in Graves' hyperthyroidism and ophthalmopathy. TCRdb processed the multiplex PCR reads anew with MiXCR; each CDR3 protein has one entry. Here the sample spans 300,000 to 450,000 distinct CDR3 sequences, over 15% being singletons. The sample was blood. The receptors stem from a woman aged 40 to 50 with Graves' ophthalmopathy. Both conserved end residues are part of each CDR3. The order of the fields is D gene, clone size, J gene, V gene, CDR3 protein, CDR3 DNA. The D gene is left open where the match is weak. Size values are once, few and many counts, or a class for expanded clones, and some rows have none.

D: TRBD2; size: many; J: TRBJ2-2; V: TRBV29-1; CDR3: CSVVSGRATGELFF; DNA: TGCAGCGTTGTAAGCGGGAGGGCCACCGGGGAGCTGTTTTTT
D: TRBD1; size: -; J: TRBJ2-7; V: TRBV12-3/TRBV12-4; CDR3: CASSPGQGGHEQYF; DNA: TGTGCCAGCAGCCCAGGACAGGGTGGCCACGAGCAGTACTTC
D: TRBD1; size: many; J: TRBJ1-1; V: TRBV7-6; CDR3: CASSFGGAGGTEAFF; DNA: TGTGCCAGCAGCTTCGGGGGGGCAGGGGGTACTGAAGCTTTCTTT
D: -; size: many; J: TRBJ1-1; V: TRBV4-3; CDR3: CASSQDRRGLSEAFF; DNA: TGCGCCAGCAGCCAAGATAGGCGGGGGCTGTCTGAAGCTTTCTTT
D: -; size: -; J: TRBJ2-5; V: TRBV6-2/TRBV6-3; CDR3: CASRTPGGRETQYF; DNA: TGTGCCAGCAGAACCCCAGGAGGGAGGGAGACCCAGTACTTC
D: -; size: many; J: TRBJ1-1; V: TRBV6-1; CDR3: CASSGQLAEAFF; DNA: TGTGCCAGCAGTGGACAGCTTGCTGAAGCTTTCTTT
D: -; size: many; J: TRBJ2-4; V: TRBV6-1; CDR3: CASRRTGNIQYF; DNA: TGTGCCAGCAGGAGGACGGGGAACATTCAGTACTTC
D: -; size: many; J: TRBJ1-2; V: TRBV28; CDR3: CAITQGMGGYTF; DNA: TGTGCCATCACACAGGGAATGGGTGGCTACACCTTC
D: -; size: many; J: TRBJ2-7; V: TRBV7-8; CDR3: CASSLEAYYEQYF; DNA: TGTGCCAGCAGCTTAGAGGCTTACTACGAGCAGTACTTC
D: -; size: many; J: TRBJ1-5; V: TRBV12-3/TRBV12-4; CDR3: CASSLNSYNQPQHF; DNA: TGTGCCAGCAGTTTGAACAGCTACAATCAGCCCCAGCATTTT
D: -; size: -; J: TRBJ2-2; V: TRBV7-3; CDR3: CASSYGGYGELFF; DNA: TGTGCCAGCAGCTATGGGGGCTACGGGGAGCTGTTTTTT
D: -; size: -; J: TRBJ2-2; V: TRBV12-3/TRBV12-4; CDR3: CASSFVAGTGELFF; DNA: TGTGCCAGCAGTTTCGTGGCTGGCACCGGGGAGCTGTTTTTT
D: TRBD1; size: many; J: TRBJ2-7; V: TRBV19; CDR3: CASSPRTGRSYEQYF; DNA: TGTGCCAGTAGTCCCCGGACAGGGAGGTCCTACGAGCAGTACTTC
D: -; size: -; J: TRBJ2-7; V: TRBV28; CDR3: CATVYEQYF; DNA: TGTGCCACGGTCTACGAGCAGTACTTC
D: TRBD2; size: many; J: TRBJ2-7; V: TRBV27; CDR3: CASSSRTSGYEQYF; DNA: TGTGCCAGCAGCTCTAGGACTAGCGGCTACGAGCAGTACTTC
D: -; size: -; J: TRBJ2-7; V: TRBV5-6; CDR3: CASSLEDNLLEQYF; DNA: TGTGCCAGCAGCTTAGAGGACAACCTCCTCGAGCAGTACTTC
D: TRBD2; size: many; J: TRBJ2-7; V: TRBV18; CDR3: CASSPQYLAGNEQYF; DNA: TGTGCCAGCTCACCCCAATATCTAGCGGGTAATGAGCAGTACTTC
D: -; size: many; J: TRBJ1-5; V: TRBV19; CDR3: CASSIGAGDNQPQHF; DNA: TGTGCCAGTAGTATAGGGGCAGGGGACAATCAGCCCCAGCATTTT
D: -; size: -; J: TRBJ2-5; V: TRBV20-1; CDR3: CSASSQLDYPPETQYF; DNA: TGCAGTGCCAGCTCCCAGCTGGACTATCCCCCAGAGACCCAGTACTTC
D: TRBD1; size: many; J: TRBJ1-1; V: TRBV12-5; CDR3: CASGLVLRDRGFGMNTEAFF; DNA: TGTGCTAGTGGTTTGGTCCTCCGGGACAGGGGCTTCGGGATGAACACTGAAGCTTTCTTT
D: -; size: many; J: TRBJ2-7; V: TRBV20-1; CDR3: CSARAAYEQYF; DNA: TGCAGTGCTAGAGCTGCTTACGAGCAGTACTTC
D: -; size: many; J: TRBJ1-2; V: TRBV12-3/TRBV12-4; CDR3: CASSLTSNYGYTF; DNA: TGCGCCAGCAGTTTGACTAGTAACTATGGCTACACCTTC
D: TRBD1; size: many; J: TRBJ2-2; V: TRBV27; CDR3: CASTPRDRVIDTGELFF; DNA: TGTGCCAGCACCCCAAGGGACAGGGTGATCGACACCGGGGAGCTGTTTTTT
D: -; size: many; J: TRBJ1-1; V: TRBV6-1; CDR3: CASSSEGLAFF; DNA: TGTGCCAGCAGCTCCGAAGGCTTAGCTTTCTTT
D: TRBD2; size: many; J: TRBJ2-7; V: TRBV27; CDR3: CASSSISGPYEQYF; DNA: TGTGCCAGCAGTTCTATTAGCGGGCCCTACGAGCAGTACTTC
D: TRBD1; size: many; J: TRBJ2-7; V: TRBV30; CDR3: CAWSRTGNEQYF; DNA: TGTGCCTGGAGCCGGACAGGGAACGAGCAGTACTTC
D: TRBD2; size: many; J: TRBJ2-5; V: TRBV11-2; CDR3: CASSPPGLGETQYF; DNA: TGTGCCAGCAGCCCACCGGGACTAGGGGAGACCCAGTACTTC
D: -; size: -; J: TRBJ2-5; V: TRBV4-3; CDR3: CASSPRMGDGETQYF; DNA: TGCGCCAGCAGCCCTAGAATGGGAGACGGAGAGACCCAGTACTTC
D: -; size: many; J: TRBJ1-1; V: TRBV27; CDR3: CASRLRDSMNTEAFF; DNA: TGTGCCAGCAGGCTCCGGGACTCGATGAACACTGAAGCTTTCTTT
D: -; size: many; J: TRBJ1-1; V: TRBV11-1; CDR3: CASSLDYRGREDTEAFF; DNA: TGTGCCAGCAGCTTAGACTATCGGGGCAGGGAGGACACTGAAGCTTTCTTT
D: -; size: -; J: TRBJ2-2; V: TRBV28; CDR3: CASSLGTFTGELFF; DNA: TGTGCCAGCAGTTTAGGCACCTTCACCGGGGAGCTGTTTTTT
D: -; size: -; J: TRBJ1-5; V: TRBV6-5; CDR3: CASSYSVQVLNQPQHF; DNA: TGTGCCAGCAGTTACTCGGTGCAGGTTTTGAATCAGCCCCAGCATTTT
D: TRBD2; size: many; J: TRBJ2-7; V: TRBV20-1; CDR3: CSAGLAEGREQYF; DNA: TGCAGTGCTGGACTAGCGGAAGGGCGCGAGCAGTACTTC
D: TRBD1; size: many; J: TRBJ1-2; V: TRBV12-3/TRBV12-4; CDR3: CASSAAGTGYGYTF; DNA: TGTGCCAGCAGTGCGGCAGGGACAGGCTATGGCTACACCTTC